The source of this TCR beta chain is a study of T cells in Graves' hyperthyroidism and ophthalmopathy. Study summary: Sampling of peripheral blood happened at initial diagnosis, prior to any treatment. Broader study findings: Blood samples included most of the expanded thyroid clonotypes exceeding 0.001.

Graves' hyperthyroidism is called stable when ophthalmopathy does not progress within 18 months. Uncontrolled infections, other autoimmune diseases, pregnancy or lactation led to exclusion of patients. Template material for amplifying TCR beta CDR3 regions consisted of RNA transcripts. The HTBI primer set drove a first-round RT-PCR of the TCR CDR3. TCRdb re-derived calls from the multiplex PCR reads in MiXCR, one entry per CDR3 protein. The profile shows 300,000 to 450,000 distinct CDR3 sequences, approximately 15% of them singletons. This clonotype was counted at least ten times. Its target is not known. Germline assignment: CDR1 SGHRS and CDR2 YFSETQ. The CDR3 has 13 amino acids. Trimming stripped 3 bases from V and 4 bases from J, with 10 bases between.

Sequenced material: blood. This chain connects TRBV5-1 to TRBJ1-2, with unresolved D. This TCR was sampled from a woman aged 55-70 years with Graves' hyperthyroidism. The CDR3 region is CASSSDPLYGYTF. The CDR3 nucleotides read TGCGCCAGCAGCTCCGATCCCCTCTATGGCTACACCTTC.